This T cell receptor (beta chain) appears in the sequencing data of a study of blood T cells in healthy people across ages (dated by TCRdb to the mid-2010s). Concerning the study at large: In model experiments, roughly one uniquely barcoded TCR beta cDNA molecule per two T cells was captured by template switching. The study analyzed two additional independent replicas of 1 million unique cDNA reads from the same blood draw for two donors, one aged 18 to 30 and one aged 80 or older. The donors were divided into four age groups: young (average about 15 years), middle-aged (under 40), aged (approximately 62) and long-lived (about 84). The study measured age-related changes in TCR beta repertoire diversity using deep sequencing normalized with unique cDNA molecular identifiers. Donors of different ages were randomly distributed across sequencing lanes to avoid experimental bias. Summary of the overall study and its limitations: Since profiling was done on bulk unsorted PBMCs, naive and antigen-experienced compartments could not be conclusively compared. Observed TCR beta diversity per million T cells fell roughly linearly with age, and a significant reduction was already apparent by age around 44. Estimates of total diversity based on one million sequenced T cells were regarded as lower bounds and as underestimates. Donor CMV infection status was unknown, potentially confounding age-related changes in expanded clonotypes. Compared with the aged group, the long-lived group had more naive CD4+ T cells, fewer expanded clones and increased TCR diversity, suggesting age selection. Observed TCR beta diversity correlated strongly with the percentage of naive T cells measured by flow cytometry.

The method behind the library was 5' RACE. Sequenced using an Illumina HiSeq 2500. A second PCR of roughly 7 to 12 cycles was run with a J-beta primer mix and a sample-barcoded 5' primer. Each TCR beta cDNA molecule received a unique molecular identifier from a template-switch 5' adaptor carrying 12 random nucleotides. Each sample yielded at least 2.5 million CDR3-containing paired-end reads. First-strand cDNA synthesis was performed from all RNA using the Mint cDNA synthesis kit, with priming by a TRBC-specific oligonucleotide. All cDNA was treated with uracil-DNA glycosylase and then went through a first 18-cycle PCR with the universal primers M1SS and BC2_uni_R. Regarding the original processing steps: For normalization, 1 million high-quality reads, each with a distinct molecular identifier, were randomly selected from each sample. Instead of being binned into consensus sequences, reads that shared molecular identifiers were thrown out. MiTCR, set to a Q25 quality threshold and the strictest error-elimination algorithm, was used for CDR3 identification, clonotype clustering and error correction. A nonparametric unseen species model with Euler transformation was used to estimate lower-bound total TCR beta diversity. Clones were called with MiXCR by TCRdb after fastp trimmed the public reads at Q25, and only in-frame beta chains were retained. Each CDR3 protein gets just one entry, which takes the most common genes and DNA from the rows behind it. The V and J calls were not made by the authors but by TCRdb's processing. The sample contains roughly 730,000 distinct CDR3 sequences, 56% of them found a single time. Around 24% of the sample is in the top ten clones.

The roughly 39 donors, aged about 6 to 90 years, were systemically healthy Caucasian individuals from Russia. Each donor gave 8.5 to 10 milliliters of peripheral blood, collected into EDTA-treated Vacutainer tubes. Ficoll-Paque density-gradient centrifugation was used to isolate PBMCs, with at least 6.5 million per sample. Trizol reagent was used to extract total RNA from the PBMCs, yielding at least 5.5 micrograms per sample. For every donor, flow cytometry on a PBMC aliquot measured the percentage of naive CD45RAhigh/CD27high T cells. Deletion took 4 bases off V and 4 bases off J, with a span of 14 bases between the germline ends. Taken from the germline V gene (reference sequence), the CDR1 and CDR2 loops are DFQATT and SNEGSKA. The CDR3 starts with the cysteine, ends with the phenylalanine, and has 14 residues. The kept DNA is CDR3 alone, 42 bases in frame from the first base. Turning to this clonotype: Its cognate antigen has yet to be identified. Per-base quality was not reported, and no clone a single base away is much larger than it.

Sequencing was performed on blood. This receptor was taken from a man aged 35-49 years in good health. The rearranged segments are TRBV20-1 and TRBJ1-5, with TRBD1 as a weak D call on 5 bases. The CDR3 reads CSANRQSGNQPQHF. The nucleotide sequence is TGCAGTGCTAACAGACAGTCCGGTAATCAGCCCCAGCATTTT.